This T cell receptor (beta chain) emerged from a study of OX40 agonist ivuxolimab in advanced cancers. Study-level background: Averaging 60 years in age, with a range of roughly 20 to 80, the cohort was about 83% male. The study, taken as a whole, reports: Expanded clones tended on average to be more numerous among CD8+ T cells than CD4+. Some nonresponders likewise displayed low normalized T-cell clonal expansion. CD4+ and CD8+ blood T cells expanded clonally by week 6 at 0.1 to 3.0 mg/kg.

Regarding this clone: The antigen is undetermined.

TCRdb keeps only in-frame clones here, not all; method: immunoSEQ multiplex PCR. Of 25,000 to 35,000 clones listed, roughly 90% are singletons. The V and J ends lost 1 base and 3 bases respectively, with 6 bases between them. Germline V CDR1 and CDR2: SGHVS, FQNEAQ. The CDR3 totals 13 residues. The sequencing used CD4+ or CD8+ T cells sorted from blood, collected in a trial of the OX40 agonist ivuxolimab. The TCR was taken from an adult with an advanced solid tumor such as melanoma, head and neck, liver or kidney cancer. The V gene is TRBV7-8, the J gene TRBJ1-2; D remains ambiguous. The CDR3 is CASSLEADYGYTF. The DNA for the CDR3 is TGTGCCAGCAGCTTAGAGGCAGACTATGGCTACACCTTC.